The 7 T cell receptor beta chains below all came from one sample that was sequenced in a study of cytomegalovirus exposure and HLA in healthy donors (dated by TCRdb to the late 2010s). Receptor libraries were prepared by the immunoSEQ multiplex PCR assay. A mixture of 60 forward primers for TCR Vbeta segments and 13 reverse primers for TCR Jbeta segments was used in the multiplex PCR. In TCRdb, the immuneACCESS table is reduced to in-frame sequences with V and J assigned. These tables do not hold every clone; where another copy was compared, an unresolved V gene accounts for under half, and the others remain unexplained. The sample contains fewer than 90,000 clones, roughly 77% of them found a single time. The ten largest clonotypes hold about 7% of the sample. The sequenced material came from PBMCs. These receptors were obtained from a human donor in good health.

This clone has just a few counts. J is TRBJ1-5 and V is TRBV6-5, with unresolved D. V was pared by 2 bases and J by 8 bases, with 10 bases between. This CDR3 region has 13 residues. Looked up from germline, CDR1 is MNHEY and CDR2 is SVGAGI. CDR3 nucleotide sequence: TGTGCCAGCAGTTACCGGTCCAGCGAGCCCCAGCATTTT. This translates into CASSYRSSEPQHF.

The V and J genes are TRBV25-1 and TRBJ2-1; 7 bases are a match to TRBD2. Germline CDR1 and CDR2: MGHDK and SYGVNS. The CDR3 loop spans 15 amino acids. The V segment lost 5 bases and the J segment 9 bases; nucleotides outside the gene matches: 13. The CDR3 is CASSLGWAGRGEQFF. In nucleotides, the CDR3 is TGTGCCAGCAGTTTAGGTTGGGCAGGGAGGGGTGAGCAGTTCTTC. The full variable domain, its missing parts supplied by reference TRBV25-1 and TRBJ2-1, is EADIYQTPRYLVIGTGKKITLECSQTMGHDKMYWYQQDPGMELHLIHYSYGVNSTEKGDLSSESTVSRIRTEHFPLTLESARPSHTSQYLCASSLGWAGRGEQFFGPGTRLTVL.

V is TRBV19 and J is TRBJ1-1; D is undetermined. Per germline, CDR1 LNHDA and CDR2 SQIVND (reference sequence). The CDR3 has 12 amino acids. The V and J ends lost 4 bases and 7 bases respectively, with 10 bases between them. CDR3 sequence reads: CASSRGPLEAFF. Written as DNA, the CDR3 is TGTGCCAGTAGTAGAGGGCCACTTGAAGCTTTCTTT.

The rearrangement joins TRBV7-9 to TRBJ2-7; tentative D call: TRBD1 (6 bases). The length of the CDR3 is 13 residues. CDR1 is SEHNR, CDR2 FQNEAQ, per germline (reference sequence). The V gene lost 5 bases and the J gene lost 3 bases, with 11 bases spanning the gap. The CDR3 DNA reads TGTGCCAGCAGCAAAGGACAGAGCTACGAGCAGTACTTC. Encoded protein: CASSKGQSYEQYF.

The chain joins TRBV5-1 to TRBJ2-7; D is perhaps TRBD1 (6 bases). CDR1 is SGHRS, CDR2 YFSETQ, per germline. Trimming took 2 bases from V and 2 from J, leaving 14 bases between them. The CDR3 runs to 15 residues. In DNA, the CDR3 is TGCGCCAGCAGCTTACTGGGACAACGAACCTACGAGCAGTACTTC. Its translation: CASSLLGQRTYEQYF.

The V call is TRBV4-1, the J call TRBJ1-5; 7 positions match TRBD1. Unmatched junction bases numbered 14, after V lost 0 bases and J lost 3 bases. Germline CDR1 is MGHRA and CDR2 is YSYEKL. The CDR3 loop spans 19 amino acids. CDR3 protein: CASSQEEARGTANNQPQHF. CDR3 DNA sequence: TGCGCCAGCAGCCAAGAGGAAGCCCGGGGGACAGCTAACAATCAGCCCCAGCATTTT.

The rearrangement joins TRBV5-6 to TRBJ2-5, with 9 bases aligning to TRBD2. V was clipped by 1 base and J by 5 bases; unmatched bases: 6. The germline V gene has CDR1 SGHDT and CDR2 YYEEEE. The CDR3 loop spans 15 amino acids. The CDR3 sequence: CASSLIAGGVETQYF. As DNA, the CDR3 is TGTGCCAGCAGCTTGATTGCGGGGGGGGTCGAGACCCAGTACTTC.